This entry lists 8 T cell receptor beta chains sequenced from one sample in a study of T cells in women clearing cervical HPV infection. Assay used: immunoSEQ multiplex PCR; TCRdb lists only in-frame clones, some missing. The table for this sample gives roughly 40,000 clones. Input material: blood buffy coat. These receptor sequences come from a woman between 18 and 75 years old with a cervical HPV16 infection that either progressed to CIN3+ or cleared (not recorded which).

A word on this clone: The DNA ends 3 residues before the CDR3 does, and the rest of the CDR3 is filled in from the germline J gene. The chain is built from TRBV20-1 and TRBJ2-3; TRBD1 aligns across 9 bases. This CDR3 is 14 amino acids long. V shed 6 bases, J shed 1 base, and the junction held 5 bases outside the gene matches. Germline assignment: CDR1 DFQATT and CDR2 SNEGSKA (reference sequence). The sequenced CDR3 bases are TGCAGTGCGCGACAGGGGGTCGGCACAGATACG. Translating it yields CSARQGVGTDT. The full CDR3 reads CSARQGVGTDTQYF.

Comment on this clone: The CDR3 is cut off 3 residues early in the read; its end comes from the germline J gene. V is TRBV5-5 and J is TRBJ1-2, with D perhaps TRBD1 (5 bases). In germline, CDR1 is SGHKS, CDR2 YYEKEE (reference sequence). The ends were cut back, 0 bases at V and 6 bases at J, with 15 bases in the middle. CDR3 length: 15 amino acids. The sequenced CDR3 bases are TGTGCCAGCAGCTTGGAAGGGGCAGGGCCCCATGGC. Translating gives CASSLEGAGPHG. The full CDR3 is CASSLEGAGPHGYTF.

In regard to this clone: The read finishes 3 residues shy of the CDR3 end, and the germline J gene is used to complete it. This chain links TRBV30 with TRBJ1-2, with unresolved D. This CDR3 has 13 amino acids. The germline CDR1 and CDR2 sequences are GTSNPN and SVGIG (reference sequence). V lost 0 bases to trimming and J lost 4 bases, with 9 bases between them. The part of the CDR3 DNA that was read is TGTGCCTGGAGTGTTCCCCCTTCCTATGGC. It translates to CAWSVPPSYG. The CDR3 in its entirety is CAWSVPPSYGYTF.

CDR3 amino acids: CASRKGHSYEQYF. The covered CDR3 bases are TGTGCCAGCAGAAAGGGACACAGCTACGAG. V usage is TRBV2 and J usage is TRBJ2-7; tentative D call: TRBD1 (6 bases). The CDR3 end falls 3 residues outside the read, so it is completed with the germline J gene. This CDR3 is 13 amino acids long. Trimming pared 6 bases from V and 3 bases from J, leaving 12 bases between. CDR1 SNHLY and CDR2 FYNNEI come from the germline V gene.

As for this clone: The read finishes 3 residues shy of the CDR3 end, and the germline J gene is used to complete it. The chain links TRBV30 to TRBJ2-3; no firm D call. In germline, CDR1 is GTSNPN, CDR2 SVGIG (reference sequence). This CDR3 contains 15 residues. V was cut by 4 bases and J by 2 bases, with 16 bases left in between. CDR3 DNA, as far as it was read: TGTGCCTGGATAGAGGAACAGTGGGTCACAGATACG. It yields the protein CAWIEEQWVTDT. The CDR3 reads in full as CAWIEEQWVTDTQYF.

About this clone itself: From the germline J gene comes the end of the CDR3, since the read stops 3 residues before it. The rearrangement joins TRBV20-1 to TRBJ2-3; tentative D call: TRBD1 (5 bases). The germline gives CDR1 DFQATT, CDR2 SNEGSKA (reference sequence). The CDR3 spans 19 residues. The V end lost 0 bases, the J end lost 2 bases, and 24 bases lay between the germline ends. The CDR3 bases that were read are TGCAGTGCTAGAGATAGCTTTCGGATGGGGCGGTCCGACACAGATACG. This gives the protein CSARDSFRMGRSDTDT. The whole CDR3 protein is CSARDSFRMGRSDTDTQYF.

With regard to this clone: The CDR3 goes on 3 residues after the read ends, and that part is filled in from the germline J gene. The chain is built from TRBV2 and TRBJ1-2; TRBD1 might be the D (5 bases). The CDR3 spans 13 residues. Germline V gives CDR1 SNHLY, CDR2 FYNNEI. Trimming removed 6 bases at V and 0 bases at J, with 8 bases between. CDR3 DNA, as far as it was read: TGTGCCAGCAGCACAGGACCTAACTATGGC. Its translation is CASSTGPNYG. The full CDR3 is CASSTGPNYGYTF.

Comment on this clone: The observed sequence ends 3 residues before the CDR3 terminus, with the missing tail filled in from the germline J gene. This chain uses TRBV7-3 with TRBJ2-1; TRBD1 agrees at 8 bases. The CDR3 is made up of 14 amino acids. Per the germline V gene, CDR1 is SGHTA and CDR2 is FQGTGA. J lost 6 bases, V lost 0 bases, and 1 base had no gene match. CDR3 DNA (partial): TGTGCCAGCAGCTTAACCGGGACAGGCAATGAG. Protein product: CASSLTGTGNE. The full CDR3 is CASSLTGTGNEQFF.